This entry lists 26 T cell receptor beta chains sequenced from one sample in a study of T cells in Graves' hyperthyroidism and ophthalmopathy. RNA transcripts provided the source from which TCR beta CDR3 regions were amplified. The TCR CDR3 was amplified in a first-round RT-PCR using the HTBI primer set. Each CDR3 protein is one row after TCRdb ran MiXCR on the multiplex PCR reads. This sample yields 300,000 to 400,000 distinct CDR3 sequences, of which about 15% are seen a single time; approximately 11% belongs to the top ten. Sequencing was performed on blood. The receptors derive from a woman aged 55-70 years with Graves' hyperthyroidism.

Comments on this clonotype: A clone one base away is much larger, so this may be a read error. V and J are TRBV28 and TRBJ2-2, with TRBD2 matching over 12 bases. The CDR3 has 16 residues. The germline gives CDR1 MDHEN, CDR2 SYDVKM. V shed 2 bases, J shed 9 bases, and the junction held 7 bases outside the gene matches. The CDR3 bases are TGTGCCAGCAGTTTACTCGGACTAGCGGGACCCAGGGAGCTGTTTTTT. It encodes CASSLLGLAGPRELFF.

The chain has TRBV29-1 and TRBJ2-3; perhaps TRBD1 as D (5 bases). Trimming shortened V by 7 bases and J by 5 bases, and 13 bases separated the two germline ends. Germline-derived CDR1 and CDR2 are SQVTM and ANQGSEA. The CDR3 length is 12 residues. In DNA, the CDR3 is TGCAGCGCCTGGCTTCAGGGAGATACGCAGTATTTT. Its protein product is CSAWLQGDTQYF.

This rearrangement joins TRBV18 to TRBJ2-2; TRBD2 might be the D (6 bases). The V end was cut by 5 bases, the J end by 4 bases, with 14 bases between. This CDR3 has 15 amino acids. Looked up from germline, CDR1 is KGHSH and CDR2 is LQKENI. CDR3 region: CASSSLGSGTGELFF. CDR3 DNA: TGTGCCAGCTCATCGCTCGGGAGTGGCACCGGGGAGCTGTTTTTT.

In this sample, this clonotype turned up many times. J is TRBJ2-7 and V is TRBV11-2, with TRBD2 matching over 11 bases. Germline V gives CDR1 SGHAT, CDR2 FQNNGV. The trim removed 3 bases at V and 6 bases at J, leaving 1 base unmatched. The CDR3 loop spans 13 amino acids. CDR3 nucleotide sequence: TGTGCCAGCAGCTTGGGACTAGCGGTCGAGCAGTACTTC. Its translation is CASSLGLAVEQYF.

This clonotype occurred many times. This chain connects TRBV27 to TRBJ1-5; D uncertain. The length of the CDR3 is 13 residues. Germline loops: CDR1 MNHEY, CDR2 SMNVEV (reference sequence). V lost 2 bases and J lost 7, with 9 bases in between. This CDR3 reads CASSLRGMQPQHF. CDR3 nucleotides: TGTGCCAGCAGTTTACGGGGTATGCAGCCCCAGCATTTT.

This clonotype came up many times. The rearrangement links TRBV28 to TRBJ1-4; D not certain. Trimming cost V 2 bases and J 4 bases, with 17 bases left between them. The CDR3 length is 17 residues. Germline V gene sequence: CDR1 MDHEN, CDR2 SYDVKM. CDR3 amino acids: CASSLTVFPGFNEKLFF. In DNA, the CDR3 is TGTGCCAGCAGTTTAACTGTTTTTCCGGGATTTAATGAAAAACTGTTTTTT.

This clonotype was found a few times. The rearrangement links TRBV24-1 to TRBJ2-1, with TRBD2 matching 12 bases. Germline trimming cut 10 bases from V and 8 bases from J; bases unmatched to any gene: 5. The CDR3 runs to 13 residues. CDR1 is KGHDR, CDR2 SFDVKD, per germline. This CDR3 is CATGLAGSYEQFF. Written as DNA, the CDR3 is TGTGCCACGGGACTAGCGGGCAGCTATGAGCAGTTCTTC.

The chain is built from TRBV7-8 and TRBJ2-7, with D perhaps TRBD1 (5 bases). V was shortened by 5 bases and J by 6 bases, with 11 bases between the two germline ends. The V gene's germline CDR1 is SGHVS and CDR2 FQNEAQ. The CDR3 totals 12 residues. The CDR3 coding sequence is TGTGCCAGCAGCATTTCAAGGGGCGAGCAGTACTTC. This translates into CASSISRGEQYF.

This clonotype was seen many times. The chain recombines TRBV7-3 with TRBJ2-1; D gene unclear. This CDR3 has 13 amino acids. V lost 5 bases and J 6 bases, leaving 11 bases between the germline ends. Germline-derived CDR1 and CDR2 are SGHTA and FQGTGA. The CDR3 DNA reads as TGTGCCAGCAGCAAAAGAGTTCTCAATGAGCAGTTCTTC. Protein sequence: CASSKRVLNEQFF.

On this clonotype itself: A clone one base away is much larger, so this may be a read error. The chain uses TRBV30 and TRBJ2-3; the D is unclear. This CDR3 is 12 amino acids long. Deletions cut 6 bases from V and 0 bases from J, with 7 bases between. Germline assignment: CDR1 GTSNPN and CDR2 SVGIG (reference sequence). The CDR3 sequence is CACTGSTDTQYF. CDR3 DNA: TGTGCCTGCACTGGGAGCACAGATACGCAGTATTTT. Combining the CDR3 with reference TRBV30 and TRBJ2-3 gives the whole variable domain SQTIHQWPATLVQPVGSPLSLECTVEGTSNPNLYWYRQAAGRGLQLLFYSVGIGQISSEVPQNLSASRPQDRQFILSSKKLLLSDSGFYLCACTGSTDTQYFGPGTRLTVL.

This clonotype was detected many times. The rearrangement joins TRBV2 to TRBJ2-7; 12 bases are shared with TRBD2. Looked up from germline, CDR1 is SNHLY and CDR2 is FYNNEI. V dropped 3 bases and J dropped 1; count of bases not matched to a gene: 1. There are 15 residues in the CDR3. The CDR3 spells CASSDTSGRSYEQYF. The CDR3 DNA sequence: TGTGCCAGCAGTGACACTAGCGGGAGGTCCTACGAGCAGTACTTC. Full variable domain (rest looked up from reference TRBV2 and TRBJ2-7): EPEVTQTPSHQVTQMGQEVILRCVPISNHLYFYWYRQILGQKVEFLVSFYNNEISEKSEIFDDQFSVERPDGSNFTLKIRSTKLEDSAMYFCASSDTSGRSYEQYFGPGTRLTVT.

This clonotype has only a few counts. This chain connects TRBV19 to TRBJ1-5; 7 bases line up with TRBD1. This CDR3 has 14 amino acids. Germline loops: CDR1 LNHDA, CDR2 SQIVND (reference sequence). Unmatched junction bases numbered 6, after V lost 7 bases and J lost 3 bases. In nucleotides, the CDR3 is TGTGCCAGTACCTCGACAGGGCACAATCAGCCCCAGCATTTT. Protein sequence: CASTSTGHNQPQHF.

This clonotype was detected many times. The chain is built from TRBV2 and TRBJ2-3, with 7 bases fitting TRBD2. The CDR3 runs 16 residues. The trim removed 6 bases at V and 2 bases at J, leaving 11 bases unmatched. The germline CDR1 and CDR2 sequences are SNHLY and FYNNEI. CDR3 coding DNA: TGTGCCAGCAGGCCCAGGCGGGAGACGTACACAGATACGCAGTATTTT. Encoded protein: CASRPRRETYTDTQYF.

This clonotype was picked up many times. V usage is TRBV30 and J usage is TRBJ2-1, with D possibly matching TRBD2 (5 bases). Trimming left V 5 bases short and J 5 bases short, with 13 bases between. The CDR3 consists of 13 residues. Per germline, CDR1 GTSNPN and CDR2 SVGIG (reference sequence). As DNA, the CDR3 is TGTGCCTGGCAGTTCAGCGGAAACAATGAGCAGTTCTTC. Translation: CAWQFSGNNEQFF.

This clonotype has more than one count but fewer than ten. This sequence joins TRBV6-2 or TRBV6-3 and TRBJ1-5; D remains ambiguous. The length of the CDR3 is 16 residues. Trimming shortened V by 6 bases and J by 5 bases, and 20 bases separated the two germline ends. Germline assignment: CDR1 MNHEY and CDR2 SVGEGT. CDR3 amino acids: CASRTPLRGRDQPQHF. CDR3 DNA: TGTGCCAGCAGAACCCCCCTCCGAGGGAGGGATCAGCCCCAGCATTTT.

CDR3 amino acids: CASSLVGLAGYEQYF. Written as DNA, the CDR3 is TGTGCCAGCAGCTTAGTGGGACTAGCGGGCTACGAGCAGTACTTC. V usage is TRBV7-8 and J usage is TRBJ2-7, with 12 bases lining up with TRBD2. This CDR3 region has 15 residues. V lost 1 base to trimming and J lost 3 bases; unmatched junction nucleotides: 1. Germline V lookup: CDR1 SGHVS, CDR2 FQNEAQ.

V usage is TRBV5-5 and J usage is TRBJ1-1; no reliable D call. V was shortened by 0 bases and J by 0 bases, with 12 bases between the two germline ends. Germline V gene data show CDR1 as SGHKS and CDR2 as YYEKEE (reference sequence). The CDR3 is 16 residues long. The CDR3 DNA is TGTGCCAGCAGCTTGGCCAAACGAGGGCTGAACACTGAAGCTTTCTTT. Its protein is CASSLAKRGLNTEAFF. Supplemented by reference TRBV5-5 and TRBJ1-1, the full variable domain reads DAGVTQSPTHLIKTRGQQVTLRCSPISGHKSVSWYQQVLGQGPQFIFQYYEKEERGRGNFPDRFSARQFPNYSSELNVNALLLGDSALYLCASSLAKRGLNTEAFFGQGTRLTVV.

The table lists this clonotype with many counts. This chain connects TRBV12-3 or TRBV12-4 to TRBJ2-7, with 9 nucleotides matching TRBD2. With 5 bases clipped from V and 7 bases from J, the junction kept 12 bases outside the gene matches. This CDR3 is 15 amino acids long. The CDR3 protein is CASSDGGRASGEQYF. The CDR3 region has the DNA TGTGCCAGCAGTGATGGCGGGAGGGCCTCGGGAGAGCAGTACTTC.

The chain carries TRBV30 and TRBJ2-1; possibly TRBD1 for D (6 bases). V shed 3 bases and J shed 6 bases, with 12 bases lying between them. The CDR3 spans 13 residues. Germline values: CDR1 GTSNPN, CDR2 SVGIG (reference sequence). DNA for the CDR3: TGTGCCTGGAGGCAGGGGAGAAGCAATGAGCAGTTCTTC. Its protein product is CAWRQGRSNEQFF.

In this sample, this clonotype turned up many times. The V and J genes are TRBV20-1 and TRBJ2-3; 7 positions match TRBD2. The junction had 4 bases not matched to a gene; V was cut back by 2 bases and J by 2 bases. The CDR3 contains 14 residues. Looked up from germline, CDR1 is DFQATT and CDR2 is SNEGSKA (reference sequence). The CDR3: CSARTSVNTDTQYF. Here the CDR3 DNA reads TGCAGTGCTAGAACTAGCGTAAACACAGATACGCAGTATTTT.

V and J are TRBV19 and TRBJ2-2; D is undetermined. The germline V gene has CDR1 LNHDA and CDR2 SQIVND (reference sequence). The V and J ends lost 4 bases and 2 bases respectively, with 11 bases between them. CDR3 size: 15 residues. In DNA, the CDR3 is TGTGCCAGTAGTACTTGGACGTCAAACACCGGGGAGCTGTTTTTT. The encoded protein is CASSTWTSNTGELFF. Supplemented by reference TRBV19 and TRBJ2-2, the full variable domain reads DGGITQSPKYLFRKEGQNVTLSCEQNLNHDAMYWYRQDPGQGLRLIYYSQIVNDFQKGDIAEGYSVSREKKESFPLTVTSAQKNPTAFYLCASSTWTSNTGELFFGEGSRLTVL.

The chain is built from TRBV6-1 and TRBJ2-4, with 8 positions matching TRBD1. Germline CDR1 MNHNS, CDR2 SASEGT. The CDR3 contains 14 residues. Trimming took 6 bases from V and 3 from J; bases not matched to a gene: 4. The CDR3 is CASSAGGVKNIQYF. The CDR3 DNA follows: TGTGCCAGCAGCGCAGGGGGCGTCAAAAACATTCAGTACTTC.

This chain's CDR3 is CASSQGRGGNQPQHF. The CDR3 nucleotides read TGCGCCAGCAGCCAAGGAAGGGGGGGCAATCAGCCCCAGCATTTT. This chain uses TRBV4-1 with TRBJ1-5, with a possible D match to TRBD1 (6 bases). V lost 1 base to trimming and J lost 2 bases, with 9 bases between them. Germline-derived CDR1 and CDR2 are MGHRA and YSYEKL. The CDR3 spans 15 residues.

This clonotype was recorded at least ten times. Written as DNA, the CDR3 is TGCAGTGCTAGTGAACAGAGCAATCAGCCCCAGCATTTT. Protein sequence: CSASEQSNQPQHF. The J gene is TRBJ1-5, the V gene TRBV20-1; D call uncertain. Per germline, CDR1 DFQATT and CDR2 SNEGSKA (reference sequence). The CDR3 extends over 13 amino acids. V was shortened by 3 bases and J by 1 base, with 7 bases between the two germline ends.

At least ten counts were recorded for this clonotype. The gene calls are TRBV7-2 and TRBJ1-1; TRBD1 might be the D (6 bases). CDR1 is SGHTA, CDR2 FQGNSA, per germline. Trimming took off 1 base at V and 5 bases at J, with 17 bases between the two ends. The CDR3 spans 16 residues. The DNA of the CDR3 is TGTGCCAGCAGCTTAGGTCCGGGGGCGTTAGGAACTGAAGCTTTCTTT. Translating it yields CASSLGPGALGTEAFF.

CDR3 sequence (DNA): TGCAGTGCTAGTGGGGGACAGGGTTCTACAGATACGCAGTATTTT. Residues: CSASGGQGSTDTQYF. The rearrangement joins TRBV20-1 to TRBJ2-3; 9 bases align to TRBD1. Per the germline V gene, CDR1 is DFQATT and CDR2 is SNEGSKA (reference sequence). The length of the CDR3 is 15 residues. The V and J ends lost 3 bases and 3 bases, in that order; junction bases with no gene match: 7.